Listed below are T cell receptor beta chains from one sample, sequenced in a study of breast tumors, draining lymph nodes, adjacent tissues. A single record per CDR3 protein comes from TCRdb applying MiXCR to the multiplex PCR reads. The data contain 150,000 to 200,000 distinct CDR3 sequences, 33% of them singletons. Input material: axillary lymph node tissue. The receptor set was obtained from a female donor with breast cancer. Some clones in this sample may be carry-over from other donors' samples. Each CDR3 is given with its conserved first and last residue. Each record gives: clone size, V gene, J gene, D gene, CDR3 DNA, CDR3 protein. A D gene is named only where the DNA matches it firmly. Clone size appears in some rows only: once, few, many, or a class for an expanded clone.

many	TRBV24-1	TRBJ2-7	NA	TGTGCCACCAGTGATTCCTCCGGGACGGATCCCTACGAGCAGTACTTC	CATSDSSGTDPYEQYF
NA	TRBV10-3	TRBJ2-2	NA	TGTGCCATCAGTGAGTCCCCTTGGACCCGCTCCTCGAACACCGGGGAGCTGTTTTTT	CAISESPWTRSSNTGELFF
NA	TRBV7-2	TRBJ1-6	TRBD1	TGTGCCAGCAGCCATGGGAGCCCGGGACAGCATGAACACTTT	CASSHGSPGQHEHF
NA	TRBV3-1	TRBJ2-1	TRBD2	TGTCCCAGCAGCCATAGCGGGGGGAGGGGTCGGGGTGAGCAGTTCTTC	CPSSHSGGRGRGEQFF
many	TRBV6-6	TRBJ2-7	NA	TGTGCCAGCGCTCTCCCCGGACTTTCCTACGAGCAGTACTTC	CASALPGLSYEQYF
NA	TRBV29-1	TRBJ1-4	TRBD1	TGCAGCACCATACAGGGGCCAGAAGGAGAAAAACTGTTTTTT	CSTIQGPEGEKLFF
many	TRBV4-3	TRBJ2-5	NA	TGCGCCAGCAGTCTCACCCGGCTATCGGCAGAGACCCAGTACTTC	CASSLTRLSAETQYF
many	TRBV5-1	TRBJ2-7	NA	TGCGCCAGCAGACAAACCCAAGATAGGTACGAGCAGTACTTC	CASRQTQDRYEQYF
many	TRBV7-9	TRBJ2-2	NA	TGTGCCAGCAGCTTCGATTATGGGGAGCTGTTTTTT	CASSFDYGELFF
many	TRBV18	TRBJ1-5	NA	TGTGCCAGCTCACCACTCCCAGGGAGTAGACAGCCCCAGCATTTT	CASSPLPGSRQPQHF
many	TRBV27	TRBJ1-3	NA	TGTGCCAGCAGCCCCTATCGGGGAAACACCATATATTTT	CASSPYRGNTIYF
many	TRBV30	TRBJ1-2	TRBD1	TGTGCCTGGAGTGTACTTCGACAGGGACATGGCTACACCTTC	CAWSVLRQGHGYTF
many	TRBV12-3/TRBV12-4	TRBJ2-3	NA	TGTGCCAGCAGCTCGGACTACAGCACAGATACGCAGTATTTT	CASSSDYSTDTQYF
many	TRBV11-3	TRBJ2-1	NA	TGTGCCAGCAGCACCCCCTCCAATGAGCAGTTCTTC	CASSTPSNEQFF
NA	TRBV30	TRBJ2-5	TRBD1	TGTGCCCGGGATGACAGGGGGTCAGAGACCCAGTACTTC	CARDDRGSETQYF
many	TRBV7-3	TRBJ2-1	TRBD2	TGTGCCAGCAGCGCCTCCCCACTAGCGGGAGCGCATGAGCAGTTCTTC	CASSASPLAGAHEQFF
many	TRBV7-2	TRBJ2-6	NA	TGTGCCAGCAGTCACTGGCAGGGGAGGATCGGGGCCAACGTCCTGACTTTC	CASSHWQGRIGANVLTF
many	TRBV7-7	TRBJ2-7	TRBD1	TGTGCTAGCAGCCGGACAGGTTACGAGCAGTACTTC	CASSRTGYEQYF
many	TRBV7-2	TRBJ1-5	NA	TGTGCCAGCAGCTTAGGGGTCTCGGGGGTGGCCAATCAGCCCCAGCATTTT	CASSLGVSGVANQPQHF
many	TRBV2	TRBJ1-5	TRBD1	TGTGCCAGCAGTAGGACAGGGACTCAGCCCCAGCATTTT	CASSRTGTQPQHF
NA	TRBV2	TRBJ1-5	TRBD1	TGTGCCAGCACTAGAGGGGGCGATCAGCCCCAGCATTTT	CASTRGGDQPQHF
many	TRBV11-3	TRBJ1-6	NA	TGTGCCAGCAGCACCCGCGGGGACACCCTTATAAATTCACCCCTCCACTTT	CASSTRGDTLINSPLHF
NA	TRBV2	TRBJ1-4	NA	TGTGCCAGCAGTGGACGGTGGGCAGAAAAATTGGTTTTT	CASSGRWAEKLVF
many	TRBV27	TRBJ2-1	NA	TGTGCCAGCAGCAGCGGCAATGAGCAGTTCTTC	CASSSGNEQFF
NA	TRBV19	TRBJ1-2	TRBD1	TGTGCCAGTAGTTCGCGGGACAGAGAGAATGGCTACACCTTC	CASSSRDRENGYTF
NA	TRBV7-9	TRBJ2-4	TRBD2	TGTGCCAGCAGCTCCTGGACTAGCGGGAGGAACATTCAGCACTTC	CASSSWTSGRNIQHF
many	TRBV14	TRBJ2-1	NA	TGTGCCAGCAGCCAAGGTTTAGCGGCATACAATGAGCAGTTCTTC	CASSQGLAAYNEQFF
many	TRBV11-2	TRBJ1-5	NA	TGTGCCAGCAGCTTAGGGCCAGGGGCTCAGCCCCAGCATTTT	CASSLGPGAQPQHF
many	TRBV5-1	TRBJ2-2	NA	TGCGCCAGCAGCTCACAGGTTCGCACCGGGGAGCTGTTTTTT	CASSSQVRTGELFF
many	TRBV6-1	TRBJ1-2	NA	TGTGCCAGCACCCGGACAGCCTACTATGGCTACACCTTC	CASTRTAYYGYTF
many	TRBV6-1	TRBJ1-5	NA	TGTGCCAGCAGTGATTTAGGGGATCAGCCCCAGCATTTT	CASSDLGDQPQHF
few	TRBV7-6	TRBJ2-3	TRBD1	TGTGCCAGCAGTAAGGGACAGCACACAGATACGCAGTATTTT	CASSKGQHTDTQYF
many	TRBV10-3	TRBJ2-3	TRBD2	TGTGCCATCAGTCAGTCAGCGGGGGATACGCAGTATTTT	CAISQSAGDTQYF
NA	TRBV12-3/TRBV12-4	TRBJ2-1	TRBD1	TGTGCCAGCAGCCCGGAACTCCAGGGGGTCGATGGGCAGTTCTTC	CASSPELQGVDGQFF
once	TRBV7-9	TRBJ1-1	NA	TGTGCCAGCAGCTTAGGAGTGGGGGGCTCAACTGAAACTTTCTTT	CASSLGVGGSTETFF
many	TRBV29-1	TRBJ2-5	TRBD1	TGCAGCGTCCCCCCCGGGACACAGGGGGAGACCCAGTACTTC	CSVPPGTQGETQYF
NA	TRBV19	TRBJ2-5	NA	TGTGCCAGTAATATAGAAGGGGGAACTACCCAAGAGACCCAGTACTTC	CASNIEGGTTQETQYF
many	TRBV7-2	TRBJ1-2	TRBD1	TGTGCCAGCAGCACCGCTGACAGGGCCTATGGCTACACCTTC	CASSTADRAYGYTF
NA	TRBV20-1	TRBJ2-2	TRBD2	TGCAGTGCTAGACCCGGGACTAGCGGGGGACCACGGACCGGGGAGCTGTTTTTT	CSARPGTSGGPRTGELFF
many	TRBV6-4	TRBJ2-1	TRBD1	TGTGCCAGCTCTCACGCGGGGACAGGGGGGATTGTCTGGATCTCTGAGCAGTTCTTC	CASSHAGTGGIVWISEQFF
many	TRBV5-1	TRBJ2-5	TRBD1	TGCGCCAGCAGCCCAAATCCGGGACAGCAAGAGACCCAGTACTTC	CASSPNPGQQETQYF
NA	TRBV12-3/TRBV12-4	TRBJ2-3	TRBD2	TGTGCCAGCATCTACTCCGGGACTAGCGGGACAGATACGCAGTATTTT	CASIYSGTSGTDTQYF
many	TRBV11-3	TRBJ2-2	NA	TGTGCCAGCACCAACAGGGTGGGCGCCGGGGAGCTGTTTTTT	CASTNRVGAGELFF
many	TRBV28	TRBJ2-5	NA	TGTGCCAGCAGTTTCTCTGGGGGCTGGGAGACCCAGTACTTC	CASSFSGGWETQYF
NA	TRBV6-5	TRBJ2-7	TRBD2	TGTGCCAGCAGCCTCCGGACTAGCGGGGGTGGCCGGCAGTACTTC	CASSLRTSGGGRQYF
NA	TRBV7-3	TRBJ1-1	TRBD1	TGTGCCAGCAGCGAGGGGACAGACACTGAAGCTTTCTTT	CASSEGTDTEAFF